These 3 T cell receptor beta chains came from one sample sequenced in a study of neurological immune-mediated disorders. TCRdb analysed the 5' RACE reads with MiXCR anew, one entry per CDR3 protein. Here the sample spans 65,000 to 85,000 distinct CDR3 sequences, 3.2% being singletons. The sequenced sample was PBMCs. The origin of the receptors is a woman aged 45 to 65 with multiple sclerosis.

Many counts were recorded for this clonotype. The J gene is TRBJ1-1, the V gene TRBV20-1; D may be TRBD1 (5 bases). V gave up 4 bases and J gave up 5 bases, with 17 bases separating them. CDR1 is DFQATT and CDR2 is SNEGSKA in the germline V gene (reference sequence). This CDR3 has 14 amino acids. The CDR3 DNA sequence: TGCAGTGCTATGACGACAAGACAGAGGACTGAAGCTTTCTTT. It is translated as CSAMTTRQRTEAFF.

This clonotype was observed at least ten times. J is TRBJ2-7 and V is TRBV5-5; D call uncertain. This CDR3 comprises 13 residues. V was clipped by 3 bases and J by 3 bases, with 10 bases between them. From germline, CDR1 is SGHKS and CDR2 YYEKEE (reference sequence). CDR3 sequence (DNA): TGTGCCAGCAGCTCGAGACCCAGCTACGAGCAGTACGTC. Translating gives CASSSRPSYEQYV.

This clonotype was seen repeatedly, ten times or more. The CDR3 protein is CSVPGLAGGYEQYF. In nucleotides, the CDR3 is TGCAGCGTTCCCGGACTAGCGGGAGGTTACGAGCAGTACTTC. This chain uses TRBV29-1 with TRBJ2-7; 14 bases line up with TRBD2. The CDR3 runs to 14 residues. Germline-derived CDR1 and CDR2 are SQVTM and ANQGSEA. V lost 5 bases to trimming and J lost 4 bases; unmatched junction nucleotides: 4.